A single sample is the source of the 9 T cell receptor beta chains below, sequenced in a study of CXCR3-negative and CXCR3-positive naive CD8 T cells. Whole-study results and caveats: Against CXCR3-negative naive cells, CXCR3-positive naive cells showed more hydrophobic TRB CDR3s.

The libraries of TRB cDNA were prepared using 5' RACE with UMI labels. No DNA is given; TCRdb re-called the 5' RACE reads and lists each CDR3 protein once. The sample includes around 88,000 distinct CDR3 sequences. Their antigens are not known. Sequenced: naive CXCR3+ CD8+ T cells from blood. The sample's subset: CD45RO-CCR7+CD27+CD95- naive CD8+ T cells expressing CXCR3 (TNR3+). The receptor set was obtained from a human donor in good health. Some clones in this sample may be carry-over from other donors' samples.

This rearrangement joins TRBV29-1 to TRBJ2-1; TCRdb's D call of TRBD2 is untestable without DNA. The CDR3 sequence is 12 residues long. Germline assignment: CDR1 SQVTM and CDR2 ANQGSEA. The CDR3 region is CSAGREMGEQFF.

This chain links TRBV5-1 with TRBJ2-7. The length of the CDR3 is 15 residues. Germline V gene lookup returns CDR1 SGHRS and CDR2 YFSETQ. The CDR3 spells CASSFGPGAAYEQYF.

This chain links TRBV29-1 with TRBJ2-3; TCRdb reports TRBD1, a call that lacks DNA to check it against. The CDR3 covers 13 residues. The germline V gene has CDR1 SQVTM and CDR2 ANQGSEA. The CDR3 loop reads CSVTQLGPDTQYF.

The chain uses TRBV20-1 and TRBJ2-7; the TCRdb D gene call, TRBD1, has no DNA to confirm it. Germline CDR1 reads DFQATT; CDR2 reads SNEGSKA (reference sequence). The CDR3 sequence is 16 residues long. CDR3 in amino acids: CSALGITGAGNYEQYF.

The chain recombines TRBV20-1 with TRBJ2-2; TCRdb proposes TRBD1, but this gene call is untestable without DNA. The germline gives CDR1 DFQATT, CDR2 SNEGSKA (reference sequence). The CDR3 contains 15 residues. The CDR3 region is CSAPGAGWDSGELFF.

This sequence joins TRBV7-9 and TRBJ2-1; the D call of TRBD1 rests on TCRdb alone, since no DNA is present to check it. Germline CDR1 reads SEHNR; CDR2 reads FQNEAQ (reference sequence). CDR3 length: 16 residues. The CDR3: CASSPTGTGAIVEQFF.

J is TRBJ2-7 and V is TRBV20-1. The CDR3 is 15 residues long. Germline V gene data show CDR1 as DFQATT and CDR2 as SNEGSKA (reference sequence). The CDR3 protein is CSAREGFTVSYEQYF.

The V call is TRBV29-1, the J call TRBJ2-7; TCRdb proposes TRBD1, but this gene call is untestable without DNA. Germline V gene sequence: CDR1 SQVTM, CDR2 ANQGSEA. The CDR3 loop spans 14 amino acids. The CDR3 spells CSVEARRGTYEQYF.

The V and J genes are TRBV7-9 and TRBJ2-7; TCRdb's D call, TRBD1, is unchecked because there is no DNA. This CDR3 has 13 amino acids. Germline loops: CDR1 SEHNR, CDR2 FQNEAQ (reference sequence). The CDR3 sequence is CASSQDRVGEQYF.